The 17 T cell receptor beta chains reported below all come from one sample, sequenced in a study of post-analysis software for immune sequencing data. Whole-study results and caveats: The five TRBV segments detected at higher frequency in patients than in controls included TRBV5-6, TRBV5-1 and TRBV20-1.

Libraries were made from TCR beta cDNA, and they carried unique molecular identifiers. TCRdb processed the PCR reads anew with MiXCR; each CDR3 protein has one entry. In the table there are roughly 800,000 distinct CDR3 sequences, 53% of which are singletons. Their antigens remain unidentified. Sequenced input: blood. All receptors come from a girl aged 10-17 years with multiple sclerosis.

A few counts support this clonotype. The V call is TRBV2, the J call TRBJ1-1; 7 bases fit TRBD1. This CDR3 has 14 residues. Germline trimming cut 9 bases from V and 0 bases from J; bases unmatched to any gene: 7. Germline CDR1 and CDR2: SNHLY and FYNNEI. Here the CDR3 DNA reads TGTGCCAGTAGCTGGACAGGAGTGAACACTGAAGCTTTCTTT. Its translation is CASSWTGVNTEAFF. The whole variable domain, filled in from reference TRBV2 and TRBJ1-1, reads EPEVTQTPSHQVTQMGQEVILRCVPISNHLYFYWYRQILGQKVEFLVSFYNNEISEKSEIFDDQFSVERPDGSNFTLKIRSTKLEDSAMYFCASSWTGVNTEAFFGQGTRLTVV.

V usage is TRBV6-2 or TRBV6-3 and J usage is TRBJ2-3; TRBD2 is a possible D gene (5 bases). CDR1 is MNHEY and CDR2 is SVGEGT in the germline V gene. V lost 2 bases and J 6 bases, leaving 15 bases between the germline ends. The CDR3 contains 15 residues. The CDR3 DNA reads TGTGCCAGCAGTTACCGAGGATTCTCGGGGGATACGCAGTATTTT. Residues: CASSYRGFSGDTQYF.

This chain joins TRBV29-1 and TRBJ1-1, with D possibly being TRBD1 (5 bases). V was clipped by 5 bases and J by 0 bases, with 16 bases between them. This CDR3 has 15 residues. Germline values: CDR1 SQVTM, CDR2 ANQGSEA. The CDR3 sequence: CSVPPGRHMNTEAFF. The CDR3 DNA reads TGCAGCGTTCCTCCGGGGCGACACATGAACACTGAAGCTTTCTTT.

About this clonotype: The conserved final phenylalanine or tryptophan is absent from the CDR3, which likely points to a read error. The CDR3: CASSLAWNNEQYC. CDR3 DNA sequence: TGCGCCAGCAGCTTGGCCTGGAACAATGAGCAGTACTGC. This chain joins TRBV5-1 and TRBJ2-5; D remains ambiguous. The V end lost 0 bases, the J end lost 11 bases, and 14 bases lay between the germline ends. CDR1 and CDR2 (germline): SGHRS, YFSETQ. The CDR3 length is 13 residues.

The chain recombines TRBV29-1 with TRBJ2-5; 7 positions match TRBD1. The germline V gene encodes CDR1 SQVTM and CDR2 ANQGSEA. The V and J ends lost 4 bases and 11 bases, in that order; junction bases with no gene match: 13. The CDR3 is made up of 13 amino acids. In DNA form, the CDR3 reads TGCAGCGTTGGGGACAGTAAATACAATGAGCAGTACTTC. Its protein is CSVGDSKYNEQYF. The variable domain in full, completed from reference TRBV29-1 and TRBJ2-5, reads SAVISQKPSRDICQRGTSLTIQCQVDSQVTMMFWYRQQPGQSLTLIATANQGSEATYESGFVIDKFPISRPNLTFSTLTVSNMSPEDSSIYLCSVGDSKYNEQYFGPGTRLLVL.

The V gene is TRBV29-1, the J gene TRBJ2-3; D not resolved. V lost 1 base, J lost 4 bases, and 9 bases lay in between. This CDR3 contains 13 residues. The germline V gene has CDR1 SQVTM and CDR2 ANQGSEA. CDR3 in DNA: TGCAGCGTTGAAGTAGGGTTGGCAGATACGCAGTATTTT. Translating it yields CSVEVGLADTQYF.

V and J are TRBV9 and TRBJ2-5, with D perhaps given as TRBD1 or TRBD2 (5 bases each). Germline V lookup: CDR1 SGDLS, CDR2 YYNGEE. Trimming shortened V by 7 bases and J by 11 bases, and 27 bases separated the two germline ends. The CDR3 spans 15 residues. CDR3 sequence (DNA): TGTGCCAGCGCCACCCGTGGGACCTACCCCAATGAGCAGTACTTC. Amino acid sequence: CASATRGTYPNEQYF.

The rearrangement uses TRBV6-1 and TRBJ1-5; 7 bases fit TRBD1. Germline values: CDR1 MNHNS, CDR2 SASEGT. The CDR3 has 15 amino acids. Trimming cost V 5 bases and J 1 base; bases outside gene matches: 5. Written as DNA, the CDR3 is TGTGCCAGCAGTATCCAGGGGGGAAGCAATCAGCCCCAGCATTTT. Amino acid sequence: CASSIQGGSNQPQHF.

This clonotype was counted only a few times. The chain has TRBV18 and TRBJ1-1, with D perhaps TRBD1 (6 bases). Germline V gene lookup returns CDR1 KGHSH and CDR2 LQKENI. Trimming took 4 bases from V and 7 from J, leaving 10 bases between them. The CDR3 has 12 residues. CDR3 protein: CASSLLQGEAFF. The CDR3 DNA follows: TGTGCCAGCTCACTGTTACAGGGTGAAGCTTTCTTT.

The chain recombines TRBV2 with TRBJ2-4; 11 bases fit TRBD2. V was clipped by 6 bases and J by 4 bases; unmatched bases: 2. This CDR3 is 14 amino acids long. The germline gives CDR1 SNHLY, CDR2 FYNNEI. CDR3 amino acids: CASRGLAEKNIQYF. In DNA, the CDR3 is TGTGCCAGCAGGGGACTAGCGGAGAAAAACATTCAGTACTTC.

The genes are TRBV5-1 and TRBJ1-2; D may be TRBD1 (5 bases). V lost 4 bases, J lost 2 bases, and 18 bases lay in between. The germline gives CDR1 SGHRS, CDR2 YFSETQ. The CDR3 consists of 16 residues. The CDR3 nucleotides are TGCGCCAGCAGCAGGGAAGGTACGGGGCTAAACTATGGCTACACCTTC. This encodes CASSREGTGLNYGYTF.

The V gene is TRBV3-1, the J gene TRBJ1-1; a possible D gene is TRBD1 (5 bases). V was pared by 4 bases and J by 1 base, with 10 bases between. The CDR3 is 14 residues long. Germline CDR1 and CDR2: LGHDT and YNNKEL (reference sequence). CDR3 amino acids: CASSPMGTNTEAFF. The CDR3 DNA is TGTGCCAGCAGCCCCATGGGGACGAACACTGAAGCTTTCTTT.

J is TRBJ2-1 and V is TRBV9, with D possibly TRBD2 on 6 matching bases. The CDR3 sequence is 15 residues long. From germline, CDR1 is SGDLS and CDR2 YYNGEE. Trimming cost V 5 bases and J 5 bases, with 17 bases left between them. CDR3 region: CASSTPGGANNEQFF. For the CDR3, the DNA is TGTGCCAGCAGTACCCCTGGCGGGGCTAACAATGAGCAGTTCTTC.

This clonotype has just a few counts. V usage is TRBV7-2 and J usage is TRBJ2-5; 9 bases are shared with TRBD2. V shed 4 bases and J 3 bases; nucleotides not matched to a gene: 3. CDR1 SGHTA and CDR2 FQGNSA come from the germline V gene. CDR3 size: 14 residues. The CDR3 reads CASSYLAGKETQYF. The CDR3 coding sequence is TGTGCCAGCAGCTACCTAGCGGGGAAAGAGACCCAGTACTTC.

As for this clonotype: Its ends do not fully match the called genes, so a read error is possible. The DNA for the CDR3 is TGTGCCAGCAGCTCCGGGACGGGCAATCAGCCCCAGCATTTT. Translating gives CASSSGTGNQPQHF. The genes are TRBV5-1 and TRBJ1-5, with D perhaps TRBD1 (5 bases). Germline CDR1 is SGHRS and CDR2 is YFSETQ. The CDR3 extends over 14 amino acids.

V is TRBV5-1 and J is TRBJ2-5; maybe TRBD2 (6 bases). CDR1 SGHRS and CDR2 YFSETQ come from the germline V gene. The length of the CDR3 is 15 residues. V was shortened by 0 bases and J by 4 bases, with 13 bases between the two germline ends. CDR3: CASSLGSRTTETQYF. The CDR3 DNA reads TGCGCCAGCAGCTTGGGATCCAGGACTACAGAGACCCAGTACTTC.

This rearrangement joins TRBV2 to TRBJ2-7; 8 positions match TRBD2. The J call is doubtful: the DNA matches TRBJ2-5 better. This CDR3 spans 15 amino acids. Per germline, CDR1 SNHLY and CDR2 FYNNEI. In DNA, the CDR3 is TGTGCCAGCAGTGAAAGGCACCTAGCGGGAGAGACCCAGTACTTC. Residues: CASSERHLAGETQYF.